Shown below are 20 T cell receptor beta chains from a single sample sequenced in a study of blood T cell repertoires in COVID-19. The protocol was immunoSEQ multiplex PCR, while the TCRdb copy is restricted to in-frame clones and leaves out a portion. The table includes around 370,000 clones, about 90% detected once. The material sequenced was peripheral blood. These receptor sequences come from a woman aged 70-85 years with COVID-19, enrolled during active disease.

The chain combines TRBV7-9 with TRBJ2-7; no clear D gene. This CDR3 is 14 amino acids long. The germline CDR1 and CDR2 sequences are SEHNR and FQNEAQ (reference sequence). Between the trimmed V and J ends, which lost 5 bases and 3 bases, there was a span of 14 bases. CDR3: CASSPDEAGYEQYF. The CDR3 DNA sequence: TGTGCCAGCAGCCCCGACGAGGCCGGCTACGAGCAGTACTTC.

The chain recombines TRBV12-5 with TRBJ2-1; the match to TRBD2 covers 8 bases. The CDR3 covers 16 residues. V lost 0 bases and J lost 6; bases outside the gene matches: 7. Looked up from germline, CDR1 is LGHNT and CDR2 is FRNRAP. The CDR3 DNA sequence: TGTGCTAGTGGTTTGGTACTGGGACTAGGTTTCAATGAGCAGTTCTTC. The encoded protein is CASGLVLGLGFNEQFF.

J is TRBJ1-1 and V is TRBV14; D perhaps matches TRBD1 (5 bases). V gave up 4 bases and J gave up 8 bases, with 14 bases separating them. This CDR3 spans 13 amino acids. CDR1 is SGHDN, CDR2 FVKESK, per germline. The CDR3 region is CASSPGPFREAFF. CDR3 nucleotides: TGTGCCAGCAGCCCAGGGCCCTTCAGGGAAGCTTTCTTT.

This sequence joins TRBV27 and TRBJ2-3; TRBD2 is a possible D gene (6 bases). Per germline, CDR1 MNHEY and CDR2 SMNVEV (reference sequence). The length of the CDR3 is 15 residues. Trimming removed 2 bases from V and 2 bases from J, with 11 bases in between. The CDR3 spells CASSLRRGATDTQYF. The CDR3 DNA sequence: TGTGCCAGCAGTTTAAGGCGGGGAGCCACAGATACGCAGTATTTT.

J is TRBJ1-6 and V is TRBV9; 7 nucleotides agree with TRBD1. In germline, CDR1 is SGDLS, CDR2 YYNGEE. V trimming: 4 bases; J trimming: 8 bases; junction bases outside the gene matches: 12. The CDR3 is 16 amino acids. The chain's CDR3 is CASSLGQYAWDSPLHF. The CDR3 DNA reads as TGTGCCAGCAGCTTGGGACAGTATGCGTGGGATTCACCCCTCCACTTT.

A single count supports this clone. The chain employs TRBV7-6 and TRBJ1-5, with D possibly being TRBD1 (5 bases). In germline, CDR1 is SGHVS, CDR2 FNYEAQ. V was shortened by 5 bases and J by 7 bases, with 15 bases between the two germline ends. The CDR3 extends over 14 amino acids. The CDR3 loop reads CASSLSGAQQPQHF. The DNA for the CDR3 is TGTGCCAGCAGCCTCAGCGGGGCCCAACAGCCCCAGCATTTT. The full variable domain, rest sourced from reference TRBV7-6 and TRBJ1-5, is GAGVSQSPRYKVTKRGQDVALRCDPISGHVSLYWYRQALGQGPEFLTYFNYEAQQDKSGLPNDRFSAERPEGSISTLTIQRTEQRDSAMYRCASSLSGAQQPQHFGDGTRLSIL.

V usage is TRBV11-3 and J usage is TRBJ1-3, with 8 bases lining up with TRBD1. The CDR3 has 18 amino acids. The V segment lost 6 bases and the J segment 0 bases; nucleotides outside the gene matches: 13. CDR1 SGHNT and CDR2 YENEEA come from the germline V gene. The CDR3 region has the DNA TGTGCCAGCAGTCAGGGGGCCGGGACCGGGAACTCTGGAAACACCATATATTTT. This sequence encodes CASSQGAGTGNSGNTIYF.

The rearrangement links TRBV28 to TRBJ2-3; 8 bases map to TRBD2. The trim removed 8 bases at V and 0 bases at J, leaving 4 bases unmatched. The germline V gene has CDR1 MDHEN and CDR2 SYDVKM. This CDR3 contains 14 residues. This chain's CDR3 is CASEAGASTDTQYF. CDR3 DNA sequence: TGTGCCAGCGAAGCGGGGGCTAGCACAGATACGCAGTATTTT.

This clone was observed once. This chain links TRBV21-1 with TRBJ2-7; the table names TRBD1, a call not compared with the DNA. TRBV21-1 is classified as a pseudogene. CDR3 length: 17 amino acids. The CDR3 loop reads CASTATLGGGFSYEQYF. DNA of the CDR3: TGTGCCAGCACCGCCACCCTAGGGGGTGGCTTCTCCTACGAGCAGTACTTC.

The chain couples TRBV12-3 or TRBV12-4 to TRBJ1-2, with 9 bases that match TRBD1. V shed 5 bases and J 7 bases; nucleotides not matched to a gene: 5. This CDR3 is built from 13 residues. The CDR3 nucleotides read TGTGCCAGCAGTCCCACAGGGGGCGGTGGCTACACCTTC. As protein: CASSPTGGGGYTF.

This rearrangement joins TRBV15 to TRBJ1-2; the D gene is possibly TRBD1 (5 bases). The CDR3 has 14 amino acids. Germline V gives CDR1 LNHNV, CDR2 YYDKDF (reference sequence). V was clipped by 0 bases and J by 4 bases, with 9 bases between them. CDR3 bases: TGTGCCACCAGCAGAGACAGGGAAGGCTATGGCTACACCTTC. Its protein product is CATSRDREGYGYTF.

This chain uses TRBV28 with TRBJ1-5; weak D call: TRBD1 (5 bases). The ends were cut back, 7 bases at V and 0 bases at J, with 7 bases in the middle. Germline CDR1 and CDR2: MDHEN and SYDVKM. The CDR3 contains 13 residues. CDR3 in DNA: TGTGCCAGCACGGGGGATAGCAATCAGCCCCAGCATTTT. Translating gives CASTGDSNQPQHF.

The V call is TRBV7-9, the J call TRBJ1-2; maybe TRBD1 (6 bases). Trimming cost V 5 bases and J 4 bases, with 14 bases left between them. Germline V CDR1 and CDR2: SEHNR, FQNEAQ (reference sequence). The CDR3 runs 14 residues. The CDR3 region is CASSPPGEGYGYTF. DNA for the CDR3: TGTGCCAGCAGCCCGCCAGGGGAGGGCTATGGCTACACCTTC. Full variable domain (remainder filled in from reference TRBV7-9 and TRBJ1-2): DTGVSQNPRHKITKRGQNVTFRCDPISEHNRLYWYRQTLGQGPEFLTYFQNEAQLEKSRLLSDRFSAERPKGSFSTLEIQRTEQGDSAMYLCASSPPGEGYGYTFGSGTRLTVV.

The chain carries TRBV27 and TRBJ1-2, with D maybe TRBD1 (5 bases). Per the germline V gene, CDR1 is MNHEY and CDR2 is SMNVEV (reference sequence). With 0 bases removed from V and 1 base from J, the gap between germline ends came to 9 bases. The CDR3 has 15 amino acids. The CDR3 nucleotides are TGTGCCAGCAGTTTATCGGGGCACCTTAACTATGGCTACACCTTC. It specifies CASSLSGHLNYGYTF.

V is TRBV7-8 and J is TRBJ2-7; 7 bases are a match to TRBD2. This CDR3 is built from 15 residues. Trimming cost V 1 base and J 4 bases; bases outside gene matches: 7. Germline-derived CDR1 and CDR2 are SGHVS and FQNEAQ. The CDR3 DNA reads TGTGCCAGCAGCTTAGATCCGGGACTACAGTACGAGCAGTACTTC. It yields the protein CASSLDPGLQYEQYF.

The genes are TRBV11-1 and TRBJ2-7, with D perhaps TRBD1 (5 bases). V lost 1 base to trimming and J lost 4 bases, with 11 bases between them. The CDR3 contains 14 residues. Germline values: CDR1 SGHAT, CDR2 FQDESV (reference sequence). The CDR3 nucleotides read TGTGCCAGCAGCTTAGGACGACAGAATTACGAGCAGTACTTC. Translated, it gives CASSLGRQNYEQYF.

The chain joins TRBV9 to TRBJ2-7; 9 bases agree with TRBD1. The CDR3 runs 12 residues. Germline loops: CDR1 SGDLS, CDR2 YYNGEE. Losses at the gene ends were 3 bases for V and 6 bases for J; bases not matched to a gene: 1. This CDR3 is CASSGTGAEQYF. CDR3 nucleotides: TGTGCCAGCAGCGGGACAGGGGCCGAGCAGTACTTC. Full variable domain (missing parts from reference TRBV9 and TRBJ2-7): DSGVTQTPKHLITATGQRVTLRCSPRSGDLSVYWYQQSLDQGLQFLIQYYNGEERAKGNILERFSAQQFPDLHSELNLSSLELGDSALYFCASSGTGAEQYFGPGTRLTVT.

This clone is a singleton in its sample. The chain combines TRBV13 with TRBJ1-6, with a tentative D call TRBD1 (5 bases). In germline, CDR1 is PRHDT, CDR2 FYEKMQ (reference sequence). V was trimmed by 4 bases and J by 9 bases, leaving 19 bases between them. The CDR3 sequence is 16 residues long. CDR3 protein: CASSSPFKRRGSPLHF. CDR3 in DNA: TGTGCCAGCAGCTCCCCTTTTAAGCGGAGGGGTTCACCCCTCCACTTT.

CDR3 sequence (DNA): TGTGCCAGCAGTTACTCTTTCCAGGGTAACTATGGCTACACCTTC. This translates into CASSYSFQGNYGYTF. The V gene is TRBV6-5, the J gene TRBJ1-2, with a tentative D call TRBD1 (5 bases). CDR1 is MNHEY and CDR2 is SVGAGI in the germline V gene. Deletions cut 0 bases from V and 1 base from J, with 9 bases between. The CDR3 totals 15 residues.

In this sample, this clone turned up once. The rearrangement links TRBV9 to TRBJ1-4; possible D gene TRBD1, 5 bases. The CDR3 is made up of 14 amino acids. V was trimmed by 5 bases and J by 8 bases, leaving 16 bases between them. CDR1 SGDLS and CDR2 YYNGEE come from the germline V gene. CDR3 in DNA: TGTGCCAGCAGTGGGGAGGCTGGGACGGAAAAACTGTTTTTT. The encoded protein is CASSGEAGTEKLFF. Variable domain in full (rest from reference TRBV9 and TRBJ1-4): DSGVTQTPKHLITATGQRVTLRCSPRSGDLSVYWYQQSLDQGLQFLIQYYNGEERAKGNILERFSAQQFPDLHSELNLSSLELGDSALYFCASSGEAGTEKLFFGSGTQLSVL.